This T cell receptor beta chain originates from a study of T cell changes during pregnancy in multiple sclerosis. Measured with immunoSEQ multiplex PCR; TCRdb has only the in-frame clones, and not every one. Here the sample spans about 48,000 clones, roughly 92% being singletons. The CDR3 loop spans 16 amino acids. V lost 6 bases and J 1 base, leaving 16 bases between the germline ends. CDR1 and CDR2 from the germline V gene are LNHDA and SQIVND (reference sequence). The origin of this receptor is a female donor in good health, enrolled as a control in a pregnancy study. The input for sequencing was CD4+ T cells from peripheral blood mononuclear cells, taken in the second trimester of pregnancy. V and J are TRBV19 and TRBJ1-5; D possibly corresponds to TRBD1 (6 bases). Written as DNA, the CDR3 is TGTGCCAGTAGCACACCCGGGACACCGAGCAATCAGCCCCAGCATTTT. Its protein is CASSTPGTPSNQPQHF. Supplemented by reference TRBV19 and TRBJ1-5, the full variable domain reads DGGITQSPKYLFRKEGQNVTLSCEQNLNHDAMYWYRQDPGQGLRLIYYSQIVNDFQKGDIAEGYSVSREKKESFPLTVTSAQKNPTAFYLCASSTPGTPSNQPQHFGDGTRLSIL.